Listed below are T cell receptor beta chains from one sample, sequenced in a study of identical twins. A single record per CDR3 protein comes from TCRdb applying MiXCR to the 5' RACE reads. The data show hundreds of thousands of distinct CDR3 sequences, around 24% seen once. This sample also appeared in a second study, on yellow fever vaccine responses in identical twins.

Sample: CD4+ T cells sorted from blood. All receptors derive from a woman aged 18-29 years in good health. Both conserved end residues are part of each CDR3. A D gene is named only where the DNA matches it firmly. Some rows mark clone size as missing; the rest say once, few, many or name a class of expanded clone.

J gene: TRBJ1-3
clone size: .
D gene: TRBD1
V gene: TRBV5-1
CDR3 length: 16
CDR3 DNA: TGCGCCAGCAGCGCGGGACAGGGGGTTTCTGGAAACACCATATATTTT
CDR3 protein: CASSAGQGVSGNTIYF

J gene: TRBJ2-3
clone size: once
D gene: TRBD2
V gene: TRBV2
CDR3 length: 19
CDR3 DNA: TGTGCCAGTCGTCACCTAGGTTTTAGCGGGACTGGGTGCACAGATACGCAGTATTTT
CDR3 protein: CASRHLGFSGTGCTDTQYF

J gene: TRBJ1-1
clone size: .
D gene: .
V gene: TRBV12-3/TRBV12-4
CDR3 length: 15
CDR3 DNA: TGTGCCAGCAGCAACGAGGGTCTATGGAACACTGAAGCTTTCTTT
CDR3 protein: CASSNEGLWNTEAFF

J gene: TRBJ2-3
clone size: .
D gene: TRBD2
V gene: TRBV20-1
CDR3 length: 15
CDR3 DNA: TGCAGTGCTAAGAAGACTAGCGCCCGCACAGATACGCAGTATTTT
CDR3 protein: CSAKKTSARTDTQYF

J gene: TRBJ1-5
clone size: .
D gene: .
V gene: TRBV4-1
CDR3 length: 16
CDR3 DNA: TGCGCCAGCAGCCCAATTGGGACCGTAGCTAATCAGCCCCAGCATTTT
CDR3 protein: CASSPIGTVANQPQHF

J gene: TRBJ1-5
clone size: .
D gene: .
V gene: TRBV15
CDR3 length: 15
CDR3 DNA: TGTGCCACCAGCAGAGAGGCGGGCGGCAATCAGCCCCAGCATTTT
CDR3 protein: CATSREAGGNQPQHF

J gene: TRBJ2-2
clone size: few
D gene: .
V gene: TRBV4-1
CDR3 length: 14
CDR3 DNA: TGCGCCAGCAGCCAGACAGTAGGGACCGGGGAGCTGTTTTTT
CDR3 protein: CASSQTVGTGELFF

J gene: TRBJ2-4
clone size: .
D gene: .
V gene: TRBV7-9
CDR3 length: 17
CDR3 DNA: TGTGCCAGCAGCTTATTCCGCGAAACACTAGCCAAAAACATTCAGTACTTC
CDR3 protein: CASSLFRETLAKNIQYF

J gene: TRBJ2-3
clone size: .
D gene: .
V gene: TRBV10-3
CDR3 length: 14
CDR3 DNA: TGTGCCATCAGTAAGGCCTCCCTCACAGATACGCAGTATTTT
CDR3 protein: CAISKASLTDTQYF

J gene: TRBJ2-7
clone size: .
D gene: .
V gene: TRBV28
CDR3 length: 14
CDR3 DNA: TGTGCCAGCAGGACCACAGGGTTCCGGTACGAGCAGTACTTC
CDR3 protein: CASRTTGFRYEQYF

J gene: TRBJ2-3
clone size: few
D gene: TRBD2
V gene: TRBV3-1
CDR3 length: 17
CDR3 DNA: TGTGCCAGCAGCCAAGATCATCTGGGGACTAGTGTTCAGGCGCAGTATTTT
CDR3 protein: CASSQDHLGTSVQAQYF

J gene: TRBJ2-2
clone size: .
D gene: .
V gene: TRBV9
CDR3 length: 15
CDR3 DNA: TGTGCCAGCAGCGTAGTACACTCGAACACCGGGGAGCTGTTTTTT
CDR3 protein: CASSVVHSNTGELFF

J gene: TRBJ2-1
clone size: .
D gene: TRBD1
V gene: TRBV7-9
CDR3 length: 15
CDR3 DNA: TGTGCCAGCAGCTTAGGGGACAGGGATCCCAATGAGCAGTTCTTC
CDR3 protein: CASSLGDRDPNEQFF

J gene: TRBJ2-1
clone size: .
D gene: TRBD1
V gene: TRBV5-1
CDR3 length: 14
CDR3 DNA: TGCGCCAGCAGCTTGGGGACAGGACACAATGAGCAGTTCTTC
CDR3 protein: CASSLGTGHNEQFF

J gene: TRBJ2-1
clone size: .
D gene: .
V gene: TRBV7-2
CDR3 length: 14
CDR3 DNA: TGTGCCAGCAGAGGGGGCGGGGACTACAATGAGCAGTTCTTC
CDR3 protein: CASRGGGDYNEQFF

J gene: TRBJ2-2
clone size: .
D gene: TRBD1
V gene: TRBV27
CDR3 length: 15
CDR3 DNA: TGTGCCAGCGGACGGGACAGGGGTCTAACCGGGGAGCTGTTTTTT
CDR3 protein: CASGRDRGLTGELFF

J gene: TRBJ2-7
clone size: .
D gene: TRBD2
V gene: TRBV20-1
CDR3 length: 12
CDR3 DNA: TGCAGTGCTAGTGCCGGGGGGGTTGGGCAGTACTTC
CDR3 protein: CSASAGGVGQYF

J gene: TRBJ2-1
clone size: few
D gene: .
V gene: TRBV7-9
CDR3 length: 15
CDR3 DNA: TGTGCCAGCAGCCCCTTAGCGGTTGGGTACAATGAGCAGTTCTTC
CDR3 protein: CASSPLAVGYNEQFF

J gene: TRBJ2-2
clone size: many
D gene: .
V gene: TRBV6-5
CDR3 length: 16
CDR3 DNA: TGTGCCAGCAGTTACTCGTGGGATTCGAACACCGGGGAGCTGTTTTTT
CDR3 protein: CASSYSWDSNTGELFF

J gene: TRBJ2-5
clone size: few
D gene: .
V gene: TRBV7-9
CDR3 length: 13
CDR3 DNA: TGTGCCAGCAGCTTACCGGTAGGAGAGACCCAGTACTTC
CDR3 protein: CASSLPVGETQYF

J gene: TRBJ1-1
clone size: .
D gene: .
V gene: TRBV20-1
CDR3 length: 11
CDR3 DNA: TGCAGTTCCAGGGGGAACACTGAAGCTTTCTTT
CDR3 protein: CSSRGNTEAFF

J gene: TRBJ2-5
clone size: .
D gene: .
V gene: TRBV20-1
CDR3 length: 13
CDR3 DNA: TGCAGTGCTAGAGATAGGGGTATGGAGACCCAGTACTTC
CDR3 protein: CSARDRGMETQYF

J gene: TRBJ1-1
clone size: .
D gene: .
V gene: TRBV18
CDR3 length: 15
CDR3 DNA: TGTGCCAGCTCACCACCACTGGTCACGGGGACTGAAGCTTTCTTT
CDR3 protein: CASSPPLVTGTEAFF

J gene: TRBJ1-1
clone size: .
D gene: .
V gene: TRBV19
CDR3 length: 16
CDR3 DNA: TGTGCCAGTAGTATGGTCAGGGGCTCTCTGAACACTGAAGCTTTCTTT
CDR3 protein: CASSMVRGSLNTEAFF

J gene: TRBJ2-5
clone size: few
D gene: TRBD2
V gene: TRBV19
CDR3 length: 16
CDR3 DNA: TGTGCCAGTACCCAAATGGGTAGGGGAGGGAGGGAGACCCAGTACTTC
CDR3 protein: CASTQMGRGGRETQYF

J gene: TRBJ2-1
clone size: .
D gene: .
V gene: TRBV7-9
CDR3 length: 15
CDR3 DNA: TGTGCCAGCAACCCCCCGGGATTACCTAACAATGAGCAGTTCTTC
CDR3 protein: CASNPPGLPNNEQFF

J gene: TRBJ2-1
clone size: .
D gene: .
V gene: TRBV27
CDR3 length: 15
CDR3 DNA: TGTGCCAGCAGTTTACGAATATTTGCGGGCAATGAGCAGTTCTTC
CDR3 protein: CASSLRIFAGNEQFF

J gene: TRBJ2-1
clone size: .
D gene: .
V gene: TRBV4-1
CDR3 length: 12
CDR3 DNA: TGCGCCAGCAGCCAAGAGTCCTACCGGCAGTTCTTC
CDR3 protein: CASSQESYRQFF

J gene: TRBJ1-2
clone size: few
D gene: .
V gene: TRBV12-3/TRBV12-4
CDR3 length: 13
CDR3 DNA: TGTGCCAGCAGTTTTGGGGTCAGCTATGGCTACACCTTC
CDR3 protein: CASSFGVSYGYTF

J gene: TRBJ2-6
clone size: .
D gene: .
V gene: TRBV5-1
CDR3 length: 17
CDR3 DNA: TGCGCCAGCAGCTTGGACATACCTTACTCTGGGGCCAACGTCCTGACTTTC
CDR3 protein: CASSLDIPYSGANVLTF

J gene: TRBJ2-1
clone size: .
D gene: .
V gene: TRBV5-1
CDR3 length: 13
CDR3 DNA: TGCGCCAGCAGCTTGTCCCAGGGCAATGAGCAGTTCTTC
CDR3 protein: CASSLSQGNEQFF

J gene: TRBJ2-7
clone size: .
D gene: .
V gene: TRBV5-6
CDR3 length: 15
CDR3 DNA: TGTGCCAGCAGCCCCGCGGGGCCGCTCTTCTACGAGCAGTACTTC
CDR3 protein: CASSPAGPLFYEQYF

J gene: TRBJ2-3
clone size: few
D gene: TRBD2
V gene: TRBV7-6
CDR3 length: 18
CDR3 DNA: TGTGCCAGCAGCTTACTGACTAGCGGGCAAACTAGCACAGATACGCAGTATTTT
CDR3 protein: CASSLLTSGQTSTDTQYF

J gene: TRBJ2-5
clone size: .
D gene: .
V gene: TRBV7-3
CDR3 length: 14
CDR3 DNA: TGTGCCAGCAGCTTAAACCAGATCCAAGAGACCCAGTACTTC
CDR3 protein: CASSLNQIQETQYF

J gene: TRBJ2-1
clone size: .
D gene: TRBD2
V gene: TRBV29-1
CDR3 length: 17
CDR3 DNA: TGCAGCGCCCCGGGACTAGCGGGAGGGCTATCCTACAATGAGCAGTTCTTC
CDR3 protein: CSAPGLAGGLSYNEQFF

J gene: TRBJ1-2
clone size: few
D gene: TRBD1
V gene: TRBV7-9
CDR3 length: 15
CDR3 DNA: TGTGCCAGCAGCTTAACCACAGGACAGGGCCATGGCTACACCTTC
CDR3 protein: CASSLTTGQGHGYTF

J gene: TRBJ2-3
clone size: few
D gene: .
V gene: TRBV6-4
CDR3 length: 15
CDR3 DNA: TGTGCCAGCAGTGACAGAGGCAGATTCACAGATACGCAGTATTTT
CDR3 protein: CASSDRGRFTDTQYF

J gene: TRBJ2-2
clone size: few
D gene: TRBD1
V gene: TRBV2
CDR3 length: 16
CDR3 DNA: TGTGCCAGCAGGTCCGGGACAGGGTCTATGATTGGGGAGCTGTTTTTT
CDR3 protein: CASRSGTGSMIGELFF

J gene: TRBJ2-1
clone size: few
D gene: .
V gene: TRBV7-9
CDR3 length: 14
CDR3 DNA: TGTGCCAGCAGCTTAGCCACTAGAAACAATGAGCAGTTCTTC
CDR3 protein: CASSLATRNNEQFF

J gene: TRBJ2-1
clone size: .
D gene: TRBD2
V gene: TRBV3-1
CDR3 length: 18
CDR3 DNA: TGTGCCAGCAGCCAAGCGTTAATAGCGGGAGTTGCCCACAATGAGCAGTTCTTC
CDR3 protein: CASSQALIAGVAHNEQFF

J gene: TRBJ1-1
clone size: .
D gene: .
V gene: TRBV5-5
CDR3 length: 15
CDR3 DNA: TGTGCCAGCAGCGGAAACACAGTTAACCGGGCTGAAGCTTTCTTT
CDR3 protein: CASSGNTVNRAEAFF

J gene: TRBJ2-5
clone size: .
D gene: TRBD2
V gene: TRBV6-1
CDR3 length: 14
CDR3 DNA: TGTGCCAGCAGCCGGGACTATCTACAAGAGACCCAGTACTTC
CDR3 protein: CASSRDYLQETQYF

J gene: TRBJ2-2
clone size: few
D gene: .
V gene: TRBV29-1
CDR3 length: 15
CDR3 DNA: TGCAGCGTTGGTAGGAGTAGCGGGAACACCGGGGAGCTGTTTTTT
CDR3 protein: CSVGRSSGNTGELFF

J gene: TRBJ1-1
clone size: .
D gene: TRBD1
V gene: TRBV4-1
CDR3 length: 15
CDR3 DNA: TGCGCCAGCAGCCAGGAGGGGGCCTTGAACACTGAAGCTTTCTTT
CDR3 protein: CASSQEGALNTEAFF

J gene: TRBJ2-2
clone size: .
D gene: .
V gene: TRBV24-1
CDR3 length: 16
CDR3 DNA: TGTGCCACCAGTGATCCGGGACTGAGGAACACCGGGGAGCTGTTTTTT
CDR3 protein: CATSDPGLRNTGELFF

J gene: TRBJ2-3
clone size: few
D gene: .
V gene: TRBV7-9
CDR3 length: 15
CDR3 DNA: TGTGCCAGCAGCTTAGAGGCTCTAGCAACTGATACGCAGTATTTT
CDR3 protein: CASSLEALATDTQYF

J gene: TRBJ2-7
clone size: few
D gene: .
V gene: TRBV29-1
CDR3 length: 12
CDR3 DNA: TGCAGCGTCGCGGACGTAGCCTACGAGCAGTACTTC
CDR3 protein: CSVADVAYEQYF

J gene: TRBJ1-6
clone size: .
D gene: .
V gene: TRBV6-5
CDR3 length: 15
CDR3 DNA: TGTGCCAGCAGTTACTTTTCATTTGCGGATTCACCCCTCCACTTT
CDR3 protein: CASSYFSFADSPLHF

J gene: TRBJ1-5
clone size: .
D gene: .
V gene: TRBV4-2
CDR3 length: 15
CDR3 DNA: TGTGCCAGCAGCCACGTACTAGATAGCAATCAGCCCCAGCATTTT
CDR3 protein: CASSHVLDSNQPQHF

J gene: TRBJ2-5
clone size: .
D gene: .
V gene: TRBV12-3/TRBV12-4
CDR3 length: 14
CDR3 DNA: TGTGCCAGCAGCCCCCGGGACGATCAAGAGACCCAGTACTTC
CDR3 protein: CASSPRDDQETQYF

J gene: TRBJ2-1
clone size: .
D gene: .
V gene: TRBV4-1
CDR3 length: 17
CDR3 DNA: TGCGCCAGCAGCCAAGAAAAGGGGGACAAATCCTACAATGAGCAGTTCTTC
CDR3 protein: CASSQEKGDKSYNEQFF

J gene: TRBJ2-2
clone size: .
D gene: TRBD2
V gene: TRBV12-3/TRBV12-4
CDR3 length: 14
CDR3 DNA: TGTGCCAGCAGCCAACGGCGGGGGAGCGGGGAGCTGTTTTTT
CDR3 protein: CASSQRRGSGELFF